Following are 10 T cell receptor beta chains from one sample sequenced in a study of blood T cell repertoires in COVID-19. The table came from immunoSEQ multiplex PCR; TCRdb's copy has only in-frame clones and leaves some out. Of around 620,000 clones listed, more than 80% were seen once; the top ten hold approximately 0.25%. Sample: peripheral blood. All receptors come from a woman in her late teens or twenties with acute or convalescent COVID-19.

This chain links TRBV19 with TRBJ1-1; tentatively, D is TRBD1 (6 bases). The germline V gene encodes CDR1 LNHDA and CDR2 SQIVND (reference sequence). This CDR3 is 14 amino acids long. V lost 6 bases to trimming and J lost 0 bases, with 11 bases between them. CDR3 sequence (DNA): TGTGCCAGTAGGAAGACAGGTTTGAACACTGAAGCTTTCTTT. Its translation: CASRKTGLNTEAFF.

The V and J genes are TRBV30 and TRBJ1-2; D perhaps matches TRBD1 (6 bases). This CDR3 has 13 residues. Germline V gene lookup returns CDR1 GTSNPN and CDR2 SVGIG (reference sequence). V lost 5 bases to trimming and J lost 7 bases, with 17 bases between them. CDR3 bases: TGTGCCTGGGGAAGAGGGGGAAATGGTGGCTACACCTTC. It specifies CAWGRGGNGGYTF. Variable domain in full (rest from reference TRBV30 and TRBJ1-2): SQTIHQWPATLVQPVGSPLSLECTVEGTSNPNLYWYRQAAGRGLQLLFYSVGIGQISSEVPQNLSASRPQDRQFILSSKKLLLSDSGFYLCAWGRGGNGGYTFGSGTRLTVV.

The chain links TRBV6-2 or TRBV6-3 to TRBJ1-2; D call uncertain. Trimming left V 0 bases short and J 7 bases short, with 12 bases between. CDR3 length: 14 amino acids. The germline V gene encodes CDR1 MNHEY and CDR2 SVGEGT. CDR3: CASSYSIVGGGYTF. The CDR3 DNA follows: TGTGCCAGCAGTTACTCGATAGTGGGAGGTGGCTACACCTTC.

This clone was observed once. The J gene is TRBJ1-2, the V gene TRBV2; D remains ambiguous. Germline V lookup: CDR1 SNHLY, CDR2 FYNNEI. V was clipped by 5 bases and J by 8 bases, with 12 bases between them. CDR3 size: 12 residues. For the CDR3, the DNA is TGTGCCAGCAGTAGCTTGACACGAGGCTACACCTTC. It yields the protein CASSSLTRGYTF.

The CDR3 here is CASSKEPPVDQGTDTQYF. CDR3 coding DNA: TGTGCCAGCAGCAAAGAACCCCCTGTAGACCAGGGGACAGATACGCAGTATTTT. The gene calls are TRBV21-1 and TRBJ2-3; the table's TRBD1 call for D was not verified on the DNA. TRBV21-1 is a pseudogene segment. This CDR3 is built from 18 residues.

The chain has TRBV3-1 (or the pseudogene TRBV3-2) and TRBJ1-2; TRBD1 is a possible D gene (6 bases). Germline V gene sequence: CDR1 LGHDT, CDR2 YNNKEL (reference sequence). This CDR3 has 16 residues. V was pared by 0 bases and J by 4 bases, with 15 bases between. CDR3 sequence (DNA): TGTGCCAGCAGCCAAGAAAGGGGCAGGGGAGTCTATGGCTACACCTTC. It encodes CASSQERGRGVYGYTF.

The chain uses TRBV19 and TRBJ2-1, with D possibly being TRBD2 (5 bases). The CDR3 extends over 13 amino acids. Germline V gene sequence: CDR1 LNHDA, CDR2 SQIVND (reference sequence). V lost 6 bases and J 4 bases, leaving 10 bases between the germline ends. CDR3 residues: CASRGGGYNEQFF. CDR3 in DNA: TGTGCCAGTAGGGGTGGAGGTTACAATGAGCAGTTCTTC.

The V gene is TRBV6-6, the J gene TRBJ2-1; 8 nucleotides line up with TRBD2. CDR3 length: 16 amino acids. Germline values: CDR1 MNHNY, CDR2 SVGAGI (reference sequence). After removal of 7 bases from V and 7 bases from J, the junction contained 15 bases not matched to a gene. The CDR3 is CASTPPERGIGNEQFF. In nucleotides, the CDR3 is TGTGCCAGCACCCCCCCAGAGCGGGGGATAGGGAATGAGCAGTTCTTC.

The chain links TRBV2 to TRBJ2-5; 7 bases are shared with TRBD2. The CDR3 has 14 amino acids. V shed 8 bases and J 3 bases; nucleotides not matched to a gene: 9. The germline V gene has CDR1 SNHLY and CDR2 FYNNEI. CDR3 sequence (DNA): TGTGCCAGCTATGGACTAGTCGGAAAAGAGACCCAGTACTTC. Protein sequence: CASYGLVGKETQYF.

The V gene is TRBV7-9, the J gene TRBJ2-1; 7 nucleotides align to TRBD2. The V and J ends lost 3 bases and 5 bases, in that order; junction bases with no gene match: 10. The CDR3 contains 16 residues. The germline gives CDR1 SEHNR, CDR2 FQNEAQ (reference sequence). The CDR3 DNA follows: TGTGCCAGCAGCTTCGGGTTGTGGGACTACAACAATGAGCAGTTCTTC. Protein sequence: CASSFGLWDYNNEQFF.